This T cell receptor (beta chain) stems from a study of cytomegalovirus exposure and HLA in healthy donors. Study details: There were nearly 120 million unique TCR beta sequences, drawn from about 190 million T cells, in an earlier analysis.

It was with 60 Vbeta and 13 Jbeta primers that the PCR ran. Data came from immunoSEQ multiplex PCR; TCRdb stores just in-frame clones and leaves some out. The top ten clones hold over 2% of a sample with about 130,000 clones, around 67% of them seen once. In the case of this clone: What it binds is not known.

Germline CDR1 reads SEHNR; CDR2 reads FQNEAQ (reference sequence). This CDR3 region has 17 residues. Trimming shortened V by 2 bases and J by 3 bases, and 14 bases separated the two germline ends. Study findings and constraints: With later analysis, a missense DCLRE1C variant became linked to TCR beta V- and J-gene trimming. Sequencing had likely introduced a cluster of highly shared sequence variants as an artifact.

This sequence originates from a woman aged 40 to 50 in good health and CMV-seropositive. The rearrangement uses TRBV7-9 and TRBJ2-6, with a possible D match to TRBD2 (5 bases). The specimen sequenced was PBMCs. The CDR3 sequence: CASSLYGNADGANVLTF. CDR3 sequence (DNA): TGTGCCAGCAGCTTATACGGGAATGCGGATGGGGCCAACGTCCTGACTTTC.